The present T cell receptor (beta chain) was sequenced within a study of breast tumors, draining lymph nodes, adjacent tissues. Germline assignment: CDR1 LNHNV and CDR2 YYDKDF (reference sequence). Trimming at V came to 0 bases and at J to 7 bases, leaving 8 bases not matched to a gene. The CDR3 loop spans 16 amino acids. The lymph nodes were axillary draining lymph nodes from breast cancer patients. TCRdb recomputed calls from the multiplex PCR reads with MiXCR, one row per CDR3 protein. This table holds about 200,000 distinct CDR3 sequences, under 40% found once. Regarding the study as a whole: The lymph node origin of tumor T cells was framed as consistent with a hypothesis, not demonstrated. Compared with lymph nodes, tumors were less diverse; compared with nontumor tissue, more. Most tumor T cells seemingly derive from lymph node, then expand in tumor. Luminal-like breast cancer showed significantly greater tumor-nontumor repertoire similarity than basal-like breast cancer did.

In regard to this clonotype: Its antigen is still unknown.

The chain links TRBV15 to TRBJ2-3; 9 bases are shared with TRBD2. The sequencing sample was made of axillary lymph node tissue. The sequence derives from a female donor with breast cancer. Some clones in this sample may be carry-over from other donors' samples. The CDR3 loop reads CATSRELGGGVNTQYF. In DNA, the CDR3 is TGTGCCACCAGCAGAGAGCTCGGCGGGGGGGTAAATACGCAGTATTTT.